This section outlines one T cell receptor (beta chain) sequence together with its context. The source of the sample is a study of blood T cell repertoires in COVID-19. Background on the study: Sample material is recorded as cDNA or gDNA derived from T cells, B-cell-depleted T cells, or PBMCs.

Data came from immunoSEQ multiplex PCR; TCRdb stores just in-frame clones and leaves some out. The sample consists of roughly 120,000 clones, less than 85% of them appearing once. The specimen sequenced was peripheral blood. This TCR came from a human donor in a cohort sampled during active or convalescent COVID-19.

CDR3 region: CASSEKGLASADTQYF. The CDR3 DNA is TGTGCCAGCAGTGAGAAAGGACTAGCGAGTGCAGATACGCAGTATTTT. V usage is TRBV6-4 and J usage is TRBJ2-3; 9 bases match TRBD2. The V segment lost 3 bases and the J segment 4 bases; nucleotides outside the gene matches: 8. Germline V gene lookup returns CDR1 MRHNA and CDR2 SNTAGT. The CDR3 consists of 16 residues.